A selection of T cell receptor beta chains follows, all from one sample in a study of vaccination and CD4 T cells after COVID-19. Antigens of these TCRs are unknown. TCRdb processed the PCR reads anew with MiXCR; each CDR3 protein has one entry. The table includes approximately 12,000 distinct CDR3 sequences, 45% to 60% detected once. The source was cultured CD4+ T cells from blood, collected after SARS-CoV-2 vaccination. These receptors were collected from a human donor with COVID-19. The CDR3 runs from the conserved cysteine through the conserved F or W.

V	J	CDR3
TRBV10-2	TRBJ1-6	CASGQAGIGSPLHF
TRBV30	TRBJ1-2	CAWKDAPGGYTF
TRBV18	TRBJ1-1	CASSPSGGNTEAFF
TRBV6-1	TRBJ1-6	CASSDRVYYNSPLHF
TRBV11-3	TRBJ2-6	CASSQAGQGAGGANVLTF
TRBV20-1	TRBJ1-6	CSASGQEDNSPLHF
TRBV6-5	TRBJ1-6	CASSYRNSPLHF
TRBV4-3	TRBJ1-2	CASSQDTGGVPYGYTF
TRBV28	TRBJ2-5	CASTRGDGRETQYF
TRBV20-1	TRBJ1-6	CSALDRDLYNSPLHF
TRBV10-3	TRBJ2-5	CAISESSGTAKETQYF
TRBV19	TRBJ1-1	CASSILDRVNTEAFF
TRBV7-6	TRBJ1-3	CASSPSPTDRGSGNTIYF
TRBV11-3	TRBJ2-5	CASSPGTSGLESQYF
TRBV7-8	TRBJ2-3	CASSHPSGGAQGTQYF
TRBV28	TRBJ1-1	CASSLWQGALNTEAFF
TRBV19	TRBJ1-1	CAISQGREAFF
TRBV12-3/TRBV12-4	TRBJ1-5	CASSFNGPGQPQHF
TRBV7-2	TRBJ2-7	CASTPGRLSYEQYF
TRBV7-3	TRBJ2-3	CASSLRGASRTDTQYF
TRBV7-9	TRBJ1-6	CASSLALGSPLHF
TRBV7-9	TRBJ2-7	CASSPAYEQYF
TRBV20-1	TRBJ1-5	CSARNPGQGSGQPQHF
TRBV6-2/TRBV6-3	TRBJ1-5	CASTPGQGNNQPQHF
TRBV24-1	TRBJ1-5	CATSDGSKPQHF
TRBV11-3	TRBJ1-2	CASSARDRPYGYTF
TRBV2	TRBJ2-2	CASSGTSDSGELFF
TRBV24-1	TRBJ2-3	CATRAGARGSSDTQYF
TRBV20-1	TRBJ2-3	CSATLRDRGTDTQYF
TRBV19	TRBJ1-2	CASSIRGQGASGYGYTF
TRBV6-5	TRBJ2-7	CASSTRSGGPSSYEQYF
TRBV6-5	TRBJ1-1	CASSYSPGLSRKNTEAFF
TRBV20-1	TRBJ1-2	CSARDAGRQNYGYAF
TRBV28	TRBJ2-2	CASSLRGAANTGELFF
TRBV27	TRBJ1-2	CASSFLGVYGYTF
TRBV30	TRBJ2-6	CAWSPNPPGRGANVLTF
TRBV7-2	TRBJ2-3	CASSQDPNALATQYF
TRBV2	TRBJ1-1	CASSEVAVSTEAFF
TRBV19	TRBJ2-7	CASRPGTGSINEQYF
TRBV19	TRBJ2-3	CASSIDATGRLDTQYF